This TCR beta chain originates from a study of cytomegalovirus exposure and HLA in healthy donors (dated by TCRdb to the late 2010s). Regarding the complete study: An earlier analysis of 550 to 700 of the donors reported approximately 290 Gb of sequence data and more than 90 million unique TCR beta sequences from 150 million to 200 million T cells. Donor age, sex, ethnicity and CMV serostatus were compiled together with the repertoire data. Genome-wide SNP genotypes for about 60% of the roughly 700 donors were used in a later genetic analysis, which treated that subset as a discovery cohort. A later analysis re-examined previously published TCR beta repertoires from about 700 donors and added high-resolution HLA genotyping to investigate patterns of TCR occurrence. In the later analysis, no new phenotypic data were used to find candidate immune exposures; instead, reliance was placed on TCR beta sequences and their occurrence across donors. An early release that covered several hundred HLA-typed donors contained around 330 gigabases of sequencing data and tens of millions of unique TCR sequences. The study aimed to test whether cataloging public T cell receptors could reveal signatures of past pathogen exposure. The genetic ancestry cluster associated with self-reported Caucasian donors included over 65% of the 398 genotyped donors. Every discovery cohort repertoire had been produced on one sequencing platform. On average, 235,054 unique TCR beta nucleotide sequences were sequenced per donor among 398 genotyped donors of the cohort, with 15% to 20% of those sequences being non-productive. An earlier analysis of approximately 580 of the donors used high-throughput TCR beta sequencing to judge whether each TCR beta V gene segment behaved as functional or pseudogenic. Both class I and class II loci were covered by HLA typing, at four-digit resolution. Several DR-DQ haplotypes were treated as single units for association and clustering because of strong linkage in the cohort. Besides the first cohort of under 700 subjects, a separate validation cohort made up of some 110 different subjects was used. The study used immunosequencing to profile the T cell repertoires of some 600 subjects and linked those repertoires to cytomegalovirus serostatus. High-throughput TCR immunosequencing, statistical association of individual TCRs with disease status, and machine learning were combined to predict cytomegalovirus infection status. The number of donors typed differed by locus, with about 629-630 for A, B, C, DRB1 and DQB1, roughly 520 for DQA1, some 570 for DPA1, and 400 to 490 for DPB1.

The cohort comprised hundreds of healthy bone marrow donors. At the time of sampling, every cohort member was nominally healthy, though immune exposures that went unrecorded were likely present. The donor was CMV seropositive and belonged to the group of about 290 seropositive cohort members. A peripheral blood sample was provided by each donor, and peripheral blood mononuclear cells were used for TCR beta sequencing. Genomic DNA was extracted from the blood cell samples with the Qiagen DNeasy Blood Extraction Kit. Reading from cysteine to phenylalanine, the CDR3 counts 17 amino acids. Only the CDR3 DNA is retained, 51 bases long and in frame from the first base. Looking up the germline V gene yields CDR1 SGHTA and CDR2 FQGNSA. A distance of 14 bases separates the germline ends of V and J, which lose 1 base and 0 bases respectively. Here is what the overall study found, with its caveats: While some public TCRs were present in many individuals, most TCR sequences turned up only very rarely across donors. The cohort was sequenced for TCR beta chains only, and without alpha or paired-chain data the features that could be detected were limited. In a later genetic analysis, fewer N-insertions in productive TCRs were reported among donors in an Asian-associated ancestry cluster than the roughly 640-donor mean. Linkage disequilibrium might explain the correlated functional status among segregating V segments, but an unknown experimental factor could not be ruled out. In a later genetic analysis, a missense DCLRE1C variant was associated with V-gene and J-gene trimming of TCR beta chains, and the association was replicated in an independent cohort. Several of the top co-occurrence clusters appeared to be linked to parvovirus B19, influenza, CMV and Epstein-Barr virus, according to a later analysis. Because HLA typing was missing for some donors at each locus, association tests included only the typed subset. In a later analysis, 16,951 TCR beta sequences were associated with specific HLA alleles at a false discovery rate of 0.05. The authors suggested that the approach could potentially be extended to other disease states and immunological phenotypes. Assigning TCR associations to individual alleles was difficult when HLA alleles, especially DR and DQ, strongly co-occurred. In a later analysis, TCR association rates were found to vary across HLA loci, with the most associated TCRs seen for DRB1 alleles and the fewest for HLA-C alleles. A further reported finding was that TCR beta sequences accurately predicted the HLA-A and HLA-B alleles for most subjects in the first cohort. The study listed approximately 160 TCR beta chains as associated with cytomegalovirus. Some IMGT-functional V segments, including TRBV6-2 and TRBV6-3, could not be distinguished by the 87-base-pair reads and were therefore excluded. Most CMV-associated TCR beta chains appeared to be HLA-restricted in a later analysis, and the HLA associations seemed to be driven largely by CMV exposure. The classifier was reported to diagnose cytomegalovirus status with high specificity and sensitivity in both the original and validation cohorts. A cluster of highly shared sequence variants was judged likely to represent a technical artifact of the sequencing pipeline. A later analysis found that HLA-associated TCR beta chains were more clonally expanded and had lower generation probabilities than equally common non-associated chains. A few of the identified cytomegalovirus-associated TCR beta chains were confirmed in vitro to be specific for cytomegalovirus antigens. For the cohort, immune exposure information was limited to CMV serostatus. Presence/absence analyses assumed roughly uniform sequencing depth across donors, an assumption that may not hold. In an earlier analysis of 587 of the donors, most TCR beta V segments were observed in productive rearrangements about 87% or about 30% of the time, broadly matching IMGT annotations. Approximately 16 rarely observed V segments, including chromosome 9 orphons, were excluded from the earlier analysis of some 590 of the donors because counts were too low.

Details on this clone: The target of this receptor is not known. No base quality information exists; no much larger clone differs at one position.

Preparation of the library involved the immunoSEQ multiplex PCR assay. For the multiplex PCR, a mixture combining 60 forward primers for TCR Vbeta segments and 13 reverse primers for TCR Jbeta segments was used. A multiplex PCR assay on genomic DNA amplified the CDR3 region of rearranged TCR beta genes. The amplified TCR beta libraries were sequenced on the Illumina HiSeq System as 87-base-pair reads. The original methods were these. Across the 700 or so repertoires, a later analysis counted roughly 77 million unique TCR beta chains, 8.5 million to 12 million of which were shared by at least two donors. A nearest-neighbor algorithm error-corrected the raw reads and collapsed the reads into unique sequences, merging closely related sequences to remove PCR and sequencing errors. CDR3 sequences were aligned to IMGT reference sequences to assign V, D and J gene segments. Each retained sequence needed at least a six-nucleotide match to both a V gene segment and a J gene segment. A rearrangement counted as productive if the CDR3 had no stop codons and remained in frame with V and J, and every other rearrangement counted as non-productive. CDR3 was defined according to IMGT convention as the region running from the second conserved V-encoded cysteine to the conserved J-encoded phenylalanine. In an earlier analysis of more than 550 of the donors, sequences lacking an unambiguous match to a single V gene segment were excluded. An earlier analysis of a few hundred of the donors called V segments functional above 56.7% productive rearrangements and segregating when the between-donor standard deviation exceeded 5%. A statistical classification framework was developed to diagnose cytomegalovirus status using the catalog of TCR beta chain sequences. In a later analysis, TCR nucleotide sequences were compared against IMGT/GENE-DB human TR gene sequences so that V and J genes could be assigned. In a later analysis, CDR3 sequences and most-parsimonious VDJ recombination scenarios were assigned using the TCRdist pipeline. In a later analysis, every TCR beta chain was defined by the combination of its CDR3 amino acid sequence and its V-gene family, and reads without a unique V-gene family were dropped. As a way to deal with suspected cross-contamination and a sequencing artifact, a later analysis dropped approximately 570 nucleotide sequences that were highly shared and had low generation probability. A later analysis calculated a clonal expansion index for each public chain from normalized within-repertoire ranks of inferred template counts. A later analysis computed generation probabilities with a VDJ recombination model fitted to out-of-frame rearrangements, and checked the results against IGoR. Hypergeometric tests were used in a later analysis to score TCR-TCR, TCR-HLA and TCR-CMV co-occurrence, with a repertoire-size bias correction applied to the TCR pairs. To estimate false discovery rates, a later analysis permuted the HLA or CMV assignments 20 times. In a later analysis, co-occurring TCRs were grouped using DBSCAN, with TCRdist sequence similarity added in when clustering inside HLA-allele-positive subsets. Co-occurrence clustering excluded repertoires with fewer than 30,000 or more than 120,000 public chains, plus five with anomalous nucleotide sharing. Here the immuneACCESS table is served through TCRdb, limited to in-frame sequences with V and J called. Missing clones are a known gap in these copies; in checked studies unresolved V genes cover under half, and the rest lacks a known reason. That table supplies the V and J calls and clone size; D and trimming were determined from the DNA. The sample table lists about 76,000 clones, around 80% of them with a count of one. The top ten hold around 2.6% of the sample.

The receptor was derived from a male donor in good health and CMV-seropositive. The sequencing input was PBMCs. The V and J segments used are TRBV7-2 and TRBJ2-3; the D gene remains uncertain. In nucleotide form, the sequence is TGTGCCAGCAGCTTAGACGGTCCGACGACTAGCACAGATACGCAGTATTTT. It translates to CASSLDGPTTSTDTQYF.